This T cell receptor (beta chain) originates from a study of shared clonotypes between healthy human individuals. The length of the CDR3 is 14 residues. The germline CDR1 and CDR2 sequences are SNHLY and FYNNEI. Every donor was a Caucasian adult from Nashville, Tennessee. The deep-level immunoSEQ assay was used. Researchers divided each subset's genomic DNA evenly across several immunoSEQ plates. Sequencing was performed on unsorted PBMC DNA using ten immunoSEQ deep assay plates. The protocol was immunoSEQ multiplex PCR, while the TCRdb copy is restricted to in-frame clones and leaves out a portion. The sample includes 450,000 to 650,000 clones, around 81% of them seen just once. Note on this clone: Germline is not matched at one junction end, which may reflect a read error.

The V call is TRBV2, the J call TRBJ1-5; D is perhaps TRBD1 (6 bases). Material: PBMCs. This receptor was obtained from a woman aged 40 to 50 in good health. Some clones in this sample may be carry-over from other donors' samples. The CDR3 loop reads CTSSEGGTNQPQHF. The CDR3 DNA sequence: TGTACCAGCAGTGAAGGGGGGACAAATCAGCCCCAGCATTTT.